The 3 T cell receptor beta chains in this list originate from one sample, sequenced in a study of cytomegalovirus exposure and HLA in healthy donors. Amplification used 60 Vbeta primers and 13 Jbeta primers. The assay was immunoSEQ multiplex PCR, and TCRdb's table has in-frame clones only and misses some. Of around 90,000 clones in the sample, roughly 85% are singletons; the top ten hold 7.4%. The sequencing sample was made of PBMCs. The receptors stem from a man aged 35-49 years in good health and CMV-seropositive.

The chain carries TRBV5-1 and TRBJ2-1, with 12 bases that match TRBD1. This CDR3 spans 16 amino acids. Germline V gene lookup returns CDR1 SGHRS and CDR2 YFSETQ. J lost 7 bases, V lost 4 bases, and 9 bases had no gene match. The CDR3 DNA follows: TGCGCCAGCAGCCGGGAGGGGACAGGGGGCAAGAATGAGCAGTTCTTC. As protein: CASSREGTGGKNEQFF.

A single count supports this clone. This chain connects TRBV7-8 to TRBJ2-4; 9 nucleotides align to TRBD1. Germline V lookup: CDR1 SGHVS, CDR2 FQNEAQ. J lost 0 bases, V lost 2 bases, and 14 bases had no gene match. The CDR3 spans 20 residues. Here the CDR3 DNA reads TGTGCCAGCAGCTTAAGGACAGACAGGGGGGTTAATAAAGCCAAAAACATTCAGTACTTC. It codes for CASSLRTDRGVNKAKNIQYF.

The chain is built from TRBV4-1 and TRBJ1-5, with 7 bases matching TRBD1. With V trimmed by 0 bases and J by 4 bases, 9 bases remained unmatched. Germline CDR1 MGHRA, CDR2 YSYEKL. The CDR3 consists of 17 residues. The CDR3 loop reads CASSQEQTGTVNQPQHF. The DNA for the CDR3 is TGCGCCAGCAGCCAAGAGCAAACCGGGACAGTAAATCAGCCCCAGCATTTT.